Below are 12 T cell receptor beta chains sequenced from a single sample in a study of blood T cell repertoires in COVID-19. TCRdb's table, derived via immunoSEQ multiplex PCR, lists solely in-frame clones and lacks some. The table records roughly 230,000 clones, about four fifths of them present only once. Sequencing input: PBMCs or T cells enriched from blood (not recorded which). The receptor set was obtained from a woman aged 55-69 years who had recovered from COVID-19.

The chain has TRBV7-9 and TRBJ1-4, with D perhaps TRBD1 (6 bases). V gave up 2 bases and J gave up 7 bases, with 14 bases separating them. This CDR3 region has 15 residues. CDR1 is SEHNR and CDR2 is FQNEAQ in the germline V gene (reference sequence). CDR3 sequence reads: CASSLKGERSEKLFF. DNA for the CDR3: TGTGCCAGCAGCTTAAAGGGGGAGAGAAGTGAAAAACTGTTTTTT.

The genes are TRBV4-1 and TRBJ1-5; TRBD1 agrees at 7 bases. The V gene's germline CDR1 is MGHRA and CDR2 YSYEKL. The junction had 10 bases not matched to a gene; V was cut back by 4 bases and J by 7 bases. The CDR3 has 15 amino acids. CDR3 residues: CASSLTQGTGQPQHF. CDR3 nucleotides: TGCGCCAGCAGCCTCACACAGGGGACGGGGCAGCCCCAGCATTTT.

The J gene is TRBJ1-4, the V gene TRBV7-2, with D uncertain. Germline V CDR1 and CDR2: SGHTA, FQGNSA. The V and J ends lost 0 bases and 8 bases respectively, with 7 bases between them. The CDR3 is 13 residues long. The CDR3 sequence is CASSLASGEKLFF. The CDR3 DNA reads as TGTGCCAGCAGCTTAGCCAGCGGGGAAAAACTGTTTTTT.

CDR3 DNA sequence: TGTGCCAGCAGCTTATTACAGGGGGAAAGAACTGAAGCTTTCTTT. The encoded protein is CASSLLQGERTEAFF. J is TRBJ1-1 and V is TRBV7-9; 8 nucleotides align to TRBD1. Per germline, CDR1 SEHNR and CDR2 FQNEAQ (reference sequence). CDR3 size: 15 residues. J was trimmed by 5 bases and V by 2 bases; bases with no gene match: 7.

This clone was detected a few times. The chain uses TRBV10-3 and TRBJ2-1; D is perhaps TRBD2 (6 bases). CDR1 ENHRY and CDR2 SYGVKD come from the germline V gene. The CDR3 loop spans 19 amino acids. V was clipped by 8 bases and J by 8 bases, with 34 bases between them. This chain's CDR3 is CAISFRGLGEGAHVDEQFF. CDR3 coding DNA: TGTGCCATCTCCTTCCGGGGACTGGGGGAAGGAGCGCATGTGGATGAGCAGTTCTTC.

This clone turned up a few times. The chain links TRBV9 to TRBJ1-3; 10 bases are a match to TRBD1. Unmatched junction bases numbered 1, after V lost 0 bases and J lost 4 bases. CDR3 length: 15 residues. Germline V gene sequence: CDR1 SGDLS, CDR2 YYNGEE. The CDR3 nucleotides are TGTGCCAGCAGCGTAGGGACAGGGGGAGGAAACACCATATATTTT. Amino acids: CASSVGTGGGNTIYF.

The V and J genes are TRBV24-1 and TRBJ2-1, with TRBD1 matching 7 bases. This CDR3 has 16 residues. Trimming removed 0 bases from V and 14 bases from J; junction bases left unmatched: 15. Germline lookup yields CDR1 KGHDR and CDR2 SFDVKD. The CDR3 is CATSDLRLGQTNRKFF. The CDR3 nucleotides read TGTGCCACCAGTGATTTGCGTCTGGGACAGACAAATCGGAAGTTCTTC.

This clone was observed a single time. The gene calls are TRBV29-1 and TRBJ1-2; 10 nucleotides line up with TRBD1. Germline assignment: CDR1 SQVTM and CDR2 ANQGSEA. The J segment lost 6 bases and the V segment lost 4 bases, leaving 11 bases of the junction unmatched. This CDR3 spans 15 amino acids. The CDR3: CSVGIGGQGLHGYTF. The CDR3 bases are TGCAGCGTTGGAATCGGGGGACAGGGGTTGCATGGCTACACCTTC.

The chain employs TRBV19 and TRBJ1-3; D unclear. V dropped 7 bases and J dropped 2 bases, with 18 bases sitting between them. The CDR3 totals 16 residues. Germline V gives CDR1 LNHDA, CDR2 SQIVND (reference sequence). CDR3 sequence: CASKALSSSAGNTIYF. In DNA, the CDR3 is TGTGCCAGTAAAGCCCTCTCATCTAGTGCTGGAAACACCATATATTTT.

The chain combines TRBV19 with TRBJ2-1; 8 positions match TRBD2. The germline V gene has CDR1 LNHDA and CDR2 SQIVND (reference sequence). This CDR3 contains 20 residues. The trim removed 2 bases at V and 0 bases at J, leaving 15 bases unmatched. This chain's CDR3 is CASSIPGQFSGISSYNEQFF. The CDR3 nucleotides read TGTGCCAGTAGTATACCCGGACAGTTTAGCGGGATAAGCTCCTACAATGAGCAGTTCTTC.

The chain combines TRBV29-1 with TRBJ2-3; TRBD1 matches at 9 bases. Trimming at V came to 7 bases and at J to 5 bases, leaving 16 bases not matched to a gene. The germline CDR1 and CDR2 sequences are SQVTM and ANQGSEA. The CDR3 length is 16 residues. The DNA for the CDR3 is TGCAGCGCTACCCTCCCGGGACAGGGTTTTGGAGATACGCAGTATTTT. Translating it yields CSATLPGQGFGDTQYF.

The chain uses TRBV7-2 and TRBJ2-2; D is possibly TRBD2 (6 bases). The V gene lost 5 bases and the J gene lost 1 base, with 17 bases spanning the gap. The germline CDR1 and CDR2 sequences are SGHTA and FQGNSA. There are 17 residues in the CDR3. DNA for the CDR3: TGTGCCAGCAGCCCCGAGCAGATAGCGGTGAACACCGGGGAGCTGTTTTTT. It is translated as CASSPEQIAVNTGELFF.